Below are 21 T cell receptor beta chains sequenced from a single sample in a study of T-cell memory formation after mild COVID-19. TCRdb re-derived calls from the 5' RACE reads in MiXCR, one entry per CDR3 protein. The sample has about 350,000 distinct CDR3 sequences; roughly 13% are singletons. Sequencing was performed on PBMCs or a T cell subset sorted from them (not recorded which). The origin of the receptors is a man younger than 30 who had mild COVID-19 (a few samples of this study predate the infection). Cell type and time point are not known.

In its sample, this clonotype was seen many times. The chain couples TRBV5-1 to TRBJ2-2; D is undetermined. V was pared by 0 bases and J by 1 base, with 7 bases between. The CDR3 runs to 15 residues. Looked up from germline, CDR1 is SGHRS and CDR2 is YFSETQ. The CDR3 sequence is CASSLERWNTGELFF. The CDR3 coding sequence is TGCGCCAGCAGCTTGGAAAGGTGGAACACCGGGGAGCTGTTTTTT. The full variable domain, completed using reference TRBV5-1 and TRBJ2-2, is KAGVTQTPRYLIKTRGQQVTLSCSPISGHRSVSWYQQTPGQGLQFLFEYFSETQRNKGNFPGRFSGRQFSNSRSEMNVSTLELGDSALYLCASSLERWNTGELFFGEGSRLTVL.

This clonotype showed up just a few times. This rearrangement joins TRBV15 to TRBJ2-3; D is perhaps TRBD2 (5 bases). The V end lost 3 bases, the J end lost 1 base, and 14 bases lay between the germline ends. The CDR3 covers 16 residues. The germline V gene has CDR1 LNHNV and CDR2 YYDKDF (reference sequence). This CDR3 reads CATSRERDYGTDTQYF. The CDR3 nucleotides read TGTGCCACCAGCAGGGAACGGGATTATGGCACAGATACGCAGTATTTT.

The chain joins TRBV28 to TRBJ2-7, with D uncertain. Trimming took off 1 base at V and 7 bases at J, with 11 bases between the two ends. Looked up from germline, CDR1 is MDHEN and CDR2 is SYDVKM. The CDR3 has 13 amino acids. The CDR3 sequence is CASSLYPDREQYV. The CDR3 nucleotides read TGTGCCAGCAGTTTATACCCCGACCGGGAGCAGTACGTC.

The V gene is TRBV5-1, the J gene TRBJ1-3, with D unclear. Germline CDR1 SGHRS, CDR2 YFSETQ. The V end lost 0 bases, the J end lost 0 bases, and 13 bases lay between the germline ends. There are 17 residues in the CDR3. The CDR3 DNA follows: TGCGCCAGCAGCTTGGCCGGCGGCGGGAGCTCTGGAAACACCATATATTTT. Translated: CASSLAGGGSSGNTIYF.

This chain uses TRBV7-3 with TRBJ2-1, with a possible D match to TRBD1 (5 bases). CDR3 size: 17 residues. V lost 8 bases and J 0 bases, leaving 20 bases between the germline ends. CDR1 and CDR2 (germline): SGHTA, FQGTGA. DNA for the CDR3: TGTGCCAGCCAGGGCTACGACGAGCCGAGCTCCTACAATGAGCAGTTCTTC. Protein: CASQGYDEPSSYNEQFF.

This clonotype was recorded a few times. V is TRBV12-3 or TRBV12-4 and J is TRBJ1-5, with D maybe TRBD1 (5 bases). There are 15 residues in the CDR3. The ends were cut back, 6 bases at V and 0 bases at J, with 12 bases in the middle. The CDR3 protein is CASSPTVYSNQPQHF. The CDR3 nucleotides are TGTGCCAGCAGCCCGACAGTTTATAGCAATCAGCCCCAGCATTTT.

The chain has TRBV11-3 and TRBJ2-5; 9 bases fit TRBD1. Germline trimming cut 5 bases from V and 1 base from J; bases unmatched to any gene: 5. This CDR3 is built from 15 residues. Per germline, CDR1 SGHNT and CDR2 YENEEA. The CDR3 nucleotides are TGTGCCAGCAGCCCCACAGGGGGCCTCCAAGAGACCCAGTACTTC. It specifies CASSPTGGLQETQYF.

Many counts were recorded for this clonotype. The chain combines TRBV6-6 with TRBJ2-3; D perhaps matches TRBD2 (7 bases). V was pared by 2 bases and J by 7 bases, with 13 bases between. The CDR3 is 14 amino acids. CDR1 and CDR2 from the germline V gene are MNHNY and SVGAGI (reference sequence). In DNA, the CDR3 is TGTGCCAGCAGTTACCCGGGGGGCTTGTATACGCAGTATTTT. Protein: CASSYPGGLYTQYF.

This clonotype came up many times. CDR3 residues: CASSQESGGSYEQYF. The CDR3 bases are TGCGCCAGCAGCCAAGAAAGCGGGGGTTCCTACGAGCAGTACTTC. The chain joins TRBV4-3 to TRBJ2-7, with TRBD2 matching over 8 bases. From germline, CDR1 is LGHNA and CDR2 YSLEER. J lost 1 base, V lost 0 bases, and 2 bases had no gene match. This CDR3 spans 15 amino acids.

The rearrangement uses TRBV7-2 and TRBJ2-5; 9 bases line up with TRBD1. The germline V gene has CDR1 SGHTA and CDR2 FQGNSA. Trimming took 4 bases from V and 5 from J; bases not matched to a gene: 5. CDR3 length: 14 amino acids. CDR3 amino acids: CASSSGTGMETQYF. The CDR3 DNA reads TGTGCCAGCAGCTCTGGGACAGGGATGGAGACCCAGTACTTC.

This clonotype was recorded a few times. The chain has TRBV2 and TRBJ2-4; D possibly corresponds to TRBD2 (5 bases). CDR1 SNHLY and CDR2 FYNNEI come from the germline V gene. CDR3 length: 14 amino acids. V lost 7 bases to trimming and J lost 3 bases, with 13 bases between them. Here the CDR3 DNA reads TGTGCCAGCACGGGGATCCAAGGCAAAAACATTCAGTACTTC. It yields the protein CASTGIQGKNIQYF.

This chain connects TRBV6-1 to TRBJ2-7; 8 bases line up with TRBD1. The CDR3 has 15 residues. Trimming removed 1 base from V and 2 bases from J; junction bases left unmatched: 4. Germline V gene sequence: CDR1 MNHNS, CDR2 SASEGT. The CDR3 spells CASSEVGQGAYEQYV. In nucleotides, the CDR3 is TGTGCCAGCAGTGAAGTTGGACAGGGCGCCTACGAGCAGTACGTC.

This chain uses TRBV5-1 with TRBJ1-2; D is perhaps TRBD1 (5 bases). Per germline, CDR1 SGHRS and CDR2 YFSETQ. The CDR3 is made up of 14 amino acids. Trimming removed 4 bases at V and 3 bases at J, with 13 bases between. CDR3 bases: TGCGCCAGCAGCCCGATCCGAGGGGACTATGGCTACACCTTC. As protein: CASSPIRGDYGYTF. Combining the CDR3 with reference TRBV5-1 and TRBJ1-2 gives the whole variable domain KAGVTQTPRYLIKTRGQQVTLSCSPISGHRSVSWYQQTPGQGLQFLFEYFSETQRNKGNFPGRFSGRQFSNSRSEMNVSTLELGDSALYLCASSPIRGDYGYTFGSGTRLTVV.

This clonotype was observed a single time. The V and J genes are TRBV20-1 and TRBJ2-5; either TRBD1 or TRBD2 may fit D (6 bases each). V was cut by 3 bases and J by 5 bases, with 13 bases left in between. This CDR3 has 13 amino acids. Germline V gene lookup returns CDR1 DFQATT and CDR2 SNEGSKA (reference sequence). The CDR3 DNA sequence: TGCAGTGCTAGGCAGAAAGGGGGGGAGACCCAGTACTTC. This sequence encodes CSARQKGGETQYF.

This clonotype was picked up a small number of times. The gene calls are TRBV7-6 and TRBJ2-7, with 12 bases identical to TRBD1. J lost 7 bases, V lost 5 bases, and 12 bases had no gene match. The germline V gene has CDR1 SGHVS and CDR2 FNYEAQ. The CDR3 is 16 amino acids. The CDR3 loop reads CASSPSRDRGRGEQYF. The DNA for the CDR3 is TGTGCCAGCAGCCCTAGCCGGGACAGGGGGCGAGGAGAGCAGTACTTC.

The gene calls are TRBV6-5 and TRBJ1-1; D ambiguous. This CDR3 is 14 amino acids long. The V end was cut by 6 bases, the J end by 2 bases, with 13 bases between. The germline gives CDR1 MNHEY, CDR2 SVGAGI. This chain's CDR3 is CASSHGPTNTEAFF. CDR3 bases: TGTGCCAGCAGCCATGGACCGACTAACACTGAAGCTTTCTTT.

This clonotype has ten or more counts. This chain links TRBV5-1 with TRBJ2-7; D possibly matches TRBD1 or TRBD2 (5 bases each). The CDR3 spans 13 residues. CDR1 is SGHRS, CDR2 YFSETQ, per germline. Trimming stripped 0 bases from V and 3 bases from J, with 7 bases between. CDR3 bases: TGCGCCAGCAGCTTGGGTGGGGGCTACGAGCAGTACGTC. This translates into CASSLGGGYEQYV.

This clonotype was seen repeatedly, ten times or more. The chain couples TRBV7-3 to TRBJ2-4; possibly TRBD1 for D (6 bases). This CDR3 contains 14 residues. V lost 5 bases to trimming and J lost 5 bases, with 13 bases between them. Germline V gene lookup returns CDR1 SGHTA and CDR2 FQGTGA. The CDR3 sequence: CASSPGVPENIQYF. Written as DNA, the CDR3 is TGTGCCAGCAGCCCAGGGGTCCCCGAAAACATTCAGTACTTC.

The sample holds one count of this clonotype. A much larger clonotype is one base distant, so this may be a read error. V is TRBV7-2 and J is TRBJ1-1, with 9 bases identical to TRBD1. Germline trimming cut 6 bases from V and 1 base from J; bases unmatched to any gene: 0. The CDR3 covers 13 residues. CDR1 is SGHTA and CDR2 is FQGNSA in the germline V gene. Here the CDR3 reads CASRQGANTEAFF. DNA of the CDR3: TGTGCCAGCAGACAGGGGGCGAACACTGAAGCTTTCTTT.

The table lists this clonotype with a few counts. The chain joins TRBV12-3 or TRBV12-4 to TRBJ1-5; D is uncertain. Trimming pared 5 bases from V and 9 bases from J, leaving 8 bases between. The CDR3 covers 11 residues. CDR3 residues: CASSLRGPQHF. DNA of the CDR3: TGTGCCAGCAGTCTACGGGGGCCCCAGCATTTT.

The sample holds many counts of this clonotype. The rearrangement links TRBV29-1 to TRBJ2-2; D gene unclear. Trimming stripped 5 bases from V and 3 bases from J, with 13 bases between. The germline V gene has CDR1 SQVTM and CDR2 ANQGSEA. This CDR3 has 14 residues. Written as DNA, the CDR3 is TGCAGCGTTTCCTCCACCGCCGACACCGGGGAGCTGTTTTTT. It encodes CSVSSTADTGELFF.